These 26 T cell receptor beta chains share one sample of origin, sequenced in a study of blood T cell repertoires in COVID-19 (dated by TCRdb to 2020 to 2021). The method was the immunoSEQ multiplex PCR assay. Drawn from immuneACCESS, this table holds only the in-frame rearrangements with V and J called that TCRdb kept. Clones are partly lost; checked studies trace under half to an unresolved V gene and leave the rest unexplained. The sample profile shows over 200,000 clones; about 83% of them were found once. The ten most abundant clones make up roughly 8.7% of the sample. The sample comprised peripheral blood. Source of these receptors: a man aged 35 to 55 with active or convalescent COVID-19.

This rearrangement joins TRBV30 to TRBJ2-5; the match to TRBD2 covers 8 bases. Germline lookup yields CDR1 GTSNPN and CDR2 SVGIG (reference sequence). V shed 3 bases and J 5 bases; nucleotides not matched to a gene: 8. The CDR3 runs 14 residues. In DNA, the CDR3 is TGTGCCTGGAGGCCGGGACTAGTAATGGAGACCCAGTACTTC. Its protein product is CAWRPGLVMETQYF.

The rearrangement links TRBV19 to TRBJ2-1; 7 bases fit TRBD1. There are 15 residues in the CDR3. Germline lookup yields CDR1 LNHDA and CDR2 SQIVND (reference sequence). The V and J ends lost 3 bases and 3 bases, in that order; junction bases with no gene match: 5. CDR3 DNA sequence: TGTGCCAGTAGTATTTCAAGGGACAGCTACAATGAGCAGTTCTTC. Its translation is CASSISRDSYNEQFF.

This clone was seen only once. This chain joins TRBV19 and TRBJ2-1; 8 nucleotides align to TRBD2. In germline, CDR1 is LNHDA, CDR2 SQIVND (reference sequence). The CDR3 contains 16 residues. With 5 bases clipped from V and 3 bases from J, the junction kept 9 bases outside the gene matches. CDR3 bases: TGTGCCAGTAGTCCCGCACTAGCGGCACTCTACAATGAGCAGTTCTTC. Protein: CASSPALAALYNEQFF.

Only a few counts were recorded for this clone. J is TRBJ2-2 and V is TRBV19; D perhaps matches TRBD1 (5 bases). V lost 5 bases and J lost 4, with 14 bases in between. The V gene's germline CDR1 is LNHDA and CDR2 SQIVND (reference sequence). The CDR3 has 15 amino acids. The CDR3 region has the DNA TGTGCCAGTAGTCCCAGGGATTCGGCCACCGGGGAGCTGTTTTTT. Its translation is CASSPRDSATGELFF.

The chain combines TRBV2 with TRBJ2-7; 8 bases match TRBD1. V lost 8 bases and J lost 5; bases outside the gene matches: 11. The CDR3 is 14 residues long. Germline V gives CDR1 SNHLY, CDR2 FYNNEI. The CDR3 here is CASAIIGQGDEQYF. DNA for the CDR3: TGTGCCAGCGCCATTATCGGACAGGGCGACGAGCAGTACTTC.

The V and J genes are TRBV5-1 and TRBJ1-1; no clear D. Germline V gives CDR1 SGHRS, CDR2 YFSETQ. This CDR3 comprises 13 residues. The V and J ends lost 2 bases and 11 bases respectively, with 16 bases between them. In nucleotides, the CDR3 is TGCGCCAGCAGCTTTTCGGACCACGGGAGCGCTTTCTTT. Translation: CASSFSDHGSAFF.

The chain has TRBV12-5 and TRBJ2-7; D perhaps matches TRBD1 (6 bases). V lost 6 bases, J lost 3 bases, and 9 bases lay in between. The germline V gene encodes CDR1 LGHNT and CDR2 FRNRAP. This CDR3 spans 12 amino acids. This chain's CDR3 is CASGPGDYEQYF. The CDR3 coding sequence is TGTGCTAGTGGGCCAGGGGACTACGAGCAGTACTTC.

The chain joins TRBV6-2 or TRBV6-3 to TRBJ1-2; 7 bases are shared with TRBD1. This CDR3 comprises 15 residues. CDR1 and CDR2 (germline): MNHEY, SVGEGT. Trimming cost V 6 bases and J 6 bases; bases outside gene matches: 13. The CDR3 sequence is CASSQFDREHDGYTF. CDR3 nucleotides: TGTGCCAGCAGCCAGTTCGACAGGGAACACGATGGCTACACCTTC.

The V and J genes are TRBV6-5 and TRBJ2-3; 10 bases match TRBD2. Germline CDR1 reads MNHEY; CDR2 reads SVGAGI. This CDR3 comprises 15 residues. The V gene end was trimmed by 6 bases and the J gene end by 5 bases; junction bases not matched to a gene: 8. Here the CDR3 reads CASSPRTSGGDTQYF. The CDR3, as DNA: TGTGCCAGCAGCCCGAGGACTAGCGGAGGAGATACGCAGTATTTT.

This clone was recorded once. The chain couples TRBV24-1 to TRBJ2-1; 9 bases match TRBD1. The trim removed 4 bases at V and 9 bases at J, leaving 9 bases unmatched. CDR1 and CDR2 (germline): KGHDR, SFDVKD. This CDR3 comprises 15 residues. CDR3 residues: CATSDPGTGWLEQFF. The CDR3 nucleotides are TGTGCCACCAGTGACCCTGGGACAGGGTGGCTTGAGCAGTTCTTC.

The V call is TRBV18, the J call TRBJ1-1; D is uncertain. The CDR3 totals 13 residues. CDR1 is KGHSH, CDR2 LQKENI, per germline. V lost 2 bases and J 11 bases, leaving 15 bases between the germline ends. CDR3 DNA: TGTGCCAGCTCACCAACACAATACACGGGGGCTTTCTTT. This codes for CASSPTQYTGAFF. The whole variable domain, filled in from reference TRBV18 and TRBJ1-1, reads NAGVMQNPRHLVRRRGQEARLRCSPMKGHSHVYWYRQLPEEGLKFMVYLQKENIIDESGMPKERFSAEFPKEGPSILRIQQVVRGDSAAYFCASSPTQYTGAFFGQGTRLTVV.

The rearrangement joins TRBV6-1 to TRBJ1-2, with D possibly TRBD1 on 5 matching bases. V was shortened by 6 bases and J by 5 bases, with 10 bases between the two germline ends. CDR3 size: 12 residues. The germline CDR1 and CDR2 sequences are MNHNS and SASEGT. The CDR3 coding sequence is TGTGCCAGCAGGGCGACAGTATATGGCTACACCTTC. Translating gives CASRATVYGYTF.

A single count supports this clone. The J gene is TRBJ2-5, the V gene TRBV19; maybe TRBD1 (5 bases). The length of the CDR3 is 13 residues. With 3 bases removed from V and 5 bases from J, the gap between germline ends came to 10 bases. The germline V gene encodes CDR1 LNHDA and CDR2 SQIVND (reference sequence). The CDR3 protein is CASSIHRSETQYF. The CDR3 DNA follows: TGTGCCAGTAGTATCCACAGGTCGGAGACCCAGTACTTC.

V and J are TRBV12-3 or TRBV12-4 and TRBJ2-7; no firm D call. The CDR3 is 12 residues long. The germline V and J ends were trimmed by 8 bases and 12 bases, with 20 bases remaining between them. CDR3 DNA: TGTGCCAGCTCGGTTGCCGTGGATAGCCCGTACTTC. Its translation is CASSVAVDSPYF.

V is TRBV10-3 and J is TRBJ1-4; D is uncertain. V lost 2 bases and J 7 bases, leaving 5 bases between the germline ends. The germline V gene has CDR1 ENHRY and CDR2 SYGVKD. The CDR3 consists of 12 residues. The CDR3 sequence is CAISEEGEKLFF. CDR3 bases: TGTGCCATCAGTGAGGAGGGTGAAAAACTGTTTTTT.

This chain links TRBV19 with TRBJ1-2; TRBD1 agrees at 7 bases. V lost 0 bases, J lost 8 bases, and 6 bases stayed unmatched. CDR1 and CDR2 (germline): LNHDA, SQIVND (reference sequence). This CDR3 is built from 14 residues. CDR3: CASSIDPDREGYTF. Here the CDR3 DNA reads TGTGCCAGTAGTATAGATCCCGACAGGGAAGGCTACACCTTC.

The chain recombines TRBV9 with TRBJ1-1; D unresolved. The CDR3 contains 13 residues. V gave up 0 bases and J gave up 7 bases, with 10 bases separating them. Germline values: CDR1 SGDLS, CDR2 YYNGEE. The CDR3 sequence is CASSVGADNEAFF. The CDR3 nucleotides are TGTGCCAGCAGCGTAGGGGCAGACAATGAAGCTTTCTTT.

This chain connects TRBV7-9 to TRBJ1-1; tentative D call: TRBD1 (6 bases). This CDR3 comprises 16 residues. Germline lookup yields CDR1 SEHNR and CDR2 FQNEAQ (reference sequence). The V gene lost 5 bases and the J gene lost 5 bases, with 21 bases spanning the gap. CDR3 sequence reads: CASSTLQGPMRTEAFF. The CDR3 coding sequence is TGTGCCAGCAGCACCCTACAGGGACCCATGAGAACTGAAGCTTTCTTT.

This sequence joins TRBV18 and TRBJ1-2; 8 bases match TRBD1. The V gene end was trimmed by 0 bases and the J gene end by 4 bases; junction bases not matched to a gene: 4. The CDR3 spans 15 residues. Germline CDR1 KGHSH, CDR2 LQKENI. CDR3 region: CASSPPDRAAYGYTF. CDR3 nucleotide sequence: TGTGCCAGCTCACCACCGGACAGGGCTGCCTATGGCTACACCTTC.

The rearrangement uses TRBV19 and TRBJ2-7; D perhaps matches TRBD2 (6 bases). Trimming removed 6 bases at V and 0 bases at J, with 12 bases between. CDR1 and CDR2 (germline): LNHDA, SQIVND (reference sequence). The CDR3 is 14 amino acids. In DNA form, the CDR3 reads TGTGCCAGTAGAGGAGGGGAGAGCTCCTACGAGCAGTACTTC. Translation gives CASRGGESSYEQYF.

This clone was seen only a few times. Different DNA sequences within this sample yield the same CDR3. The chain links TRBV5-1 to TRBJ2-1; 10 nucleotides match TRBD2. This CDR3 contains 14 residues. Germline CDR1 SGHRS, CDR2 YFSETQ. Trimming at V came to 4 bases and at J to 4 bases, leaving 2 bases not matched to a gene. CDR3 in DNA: TGCGCCAGCAGCGCTAGCGGGGGATACAATGAGCAGTTCTTC. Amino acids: CASSASGGYNEQFF.

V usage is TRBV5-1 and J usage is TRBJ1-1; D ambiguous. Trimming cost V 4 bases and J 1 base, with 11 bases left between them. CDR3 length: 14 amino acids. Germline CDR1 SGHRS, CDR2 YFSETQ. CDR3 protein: CASSTKQKNTEAFF. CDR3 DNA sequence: TGCGCCAGCAGCACGAAACAGAAGAACACTGAAGCTTTCTTT.

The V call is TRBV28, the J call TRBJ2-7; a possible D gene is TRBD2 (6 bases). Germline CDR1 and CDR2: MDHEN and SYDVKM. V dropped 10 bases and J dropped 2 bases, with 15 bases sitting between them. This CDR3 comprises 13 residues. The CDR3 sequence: CATGTAETYEQYF. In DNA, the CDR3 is TGTGCCACCGGGACTGCTGAGACCTACGAGCAGTACTTC.

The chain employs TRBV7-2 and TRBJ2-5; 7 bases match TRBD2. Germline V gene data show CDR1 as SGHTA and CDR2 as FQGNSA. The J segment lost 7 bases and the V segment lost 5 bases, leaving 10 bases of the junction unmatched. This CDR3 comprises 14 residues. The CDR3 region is CASSPGPGGGTQYF. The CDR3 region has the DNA TGTGCCAGCAGCCCTGGTCCGGGGGGAGGGACCCAGTACTTC. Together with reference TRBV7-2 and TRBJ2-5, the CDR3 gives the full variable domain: GAGVSQSPSNKVTEKGKDVELRCDPISGHTALYWYRQSLGQGLEFLIYFQGNSAPDKSGLPSDRFSAERTGGSVSTLTIQRTQQEDSAVYLCASSPGPGGGTQYFGPGTRLLVL.

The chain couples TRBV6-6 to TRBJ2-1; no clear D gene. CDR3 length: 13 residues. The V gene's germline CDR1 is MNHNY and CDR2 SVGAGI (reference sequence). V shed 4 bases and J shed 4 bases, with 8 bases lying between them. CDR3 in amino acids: CASSSKHYNEQFF. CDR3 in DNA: TGTGCCAGCAGTTCTAAGCATTACAATGAGCAGTTCTTC.

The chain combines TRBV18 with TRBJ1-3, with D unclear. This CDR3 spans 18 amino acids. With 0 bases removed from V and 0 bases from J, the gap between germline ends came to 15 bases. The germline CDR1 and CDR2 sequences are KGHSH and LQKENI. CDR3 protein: CASSPPSYSSSSGNTIYF. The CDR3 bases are TGTGCCAGCTCACCACCATCGTATAGCTCGAGCTCTGGAAACACCATATATTTT.